The TCR beta chain described here comes from a study of beta chain features in type 1 diabetes. The sequenced template was cDNA made from the entire isolated RNA. Profiling relied on immunoSEQ multiplex PCR, and the TCRdb table lists in-frame clones only, not all of them. The sample has under 850,000 clones; around an eighth are singletons. Study outcomes and limitations: Type 1 diabetes patients had TCRB CDR3s that were shorter (moderately but significantly so) in all four CD4+ subsets.

This clone was recorded a few times. What it recognizes is unknown. Source material: naive CD4+ T cells from blood. The clonotype comes from a man aged 18 to 29 with type 1 diabetes.

This CDR3 is CASSLGGLQNYNEQFF. The CDR3 DNA sequence: TGTGCCAGCAGCTTGGGTGGATTACAGAACTACAATGAGCAGTTCTTC. This chain uses TRBV7-8 with TRBJ2-1; D is uncertain. The CDR3 spans 16 residues. Germline V gives CDR1 SGHVS, CDR2 FQNEAQ. Trimming cost V 3 bases and J 3 bases, with 15 bases left between them.